These T cell receptor beta chains were read from a single sample in a study of Ad26.COV2.S vaccination and SARS-CoV-2 variants. TCRdb's table, derived via immunoSEQ multiplex PCR, lists solely in-frame clones and lacks some. This sample has over 400,000 clones, with about 92% found just once. The starting material was peripheral blood, obtained in a trial of Ad26.COV2.S vaccine versus placebo. These TCRs come from a person between 18 and 65 years old who received the Ad26.COV2.S COVID-19 vaccine or a placebo. The CDR3 runs from the conserved cysteine through the conserved F or W. The D gene is left open where the match is weak. The size of a clone is reported for some rows only, either as once, few or many, or as a class for expanded clones.

abundance | j_gene | d_gene | v_gene | CDR3aa | CDR3nt
- | TRBJ2-1 | - | TRBV7-9 | CASSLFSGSSYNEQFF | TGTGCCAGCAGCTTATTCAGCGGAAGCTCCTACAATGAGCAGTTCTTC
- | TRBJ2-7 | - | TRBV9 | CASSVGQALTYEQYF | TGTGCCAGCAGCGTAGGACAGGCCTTAACCTACGAGCAGTACTTC
- | TRBJ1-4 | TRBD1 | TRBV30 | CAWSWDRAGRKLFF | TGTGCCTGGAGTTGGGACAGGGCGGGGAGAAAACTGTTTTTT
once | TRBJ1-2 | - | TRBV27 | CASRTTRTAYGYTF | TGTGCCAGCAGAACGACCCGGACAGCCTATGGCTACACCTTC
- | TRBJ2-7 | TRBD2 | TRBV3-1/TRBV3-2 | CASSQVERGDRYEQYF | TGTGCCAGCAGCCAAGTCGAGCGGGGGGACCGCTACGAGCAGTACTTC
- | TRBJ2-1 | - | TRBV2 | CASSSNRVREQFF | TGTGCCAGCAGTAGCAACAGGGTAAGGGAGCAGTTCTTC
- | TRBJ2-3 | TRBD2 | TRBV2 | CASKKPSGGAWDTQYF | TGTGCCAGCAAGAAACCTAGCGGGGGGGCCTGGGATACGCAGTATTTT
- | TRBJ1-5 | - | TRBV3-1/TRBV3-2 | CASSKRDSNQPQHF | TGTGCCAGCAGCAAAAGAGATAGCAATCAGCCCCAGCATTTT
- | TRBJ2-7 | TRBD1 | TRBV6-2/TRBV6-3 | CASSRTGGSSYEQYF | TGTGCCAGCAGCCGGACAGGGGGCAGCTCCTACGAGCAGTACTTC
once | TRBJ2-5 | - | TRBV27 | CASSPPPLRQGETQYF | TGTGCCAGCAGTCCCCCCCCTCTAAGGCAGGGAGAGACCCAGTACTTC
once | TRBJ1-5 | - | TRBV11-2 | CASSLEREGVQHF | TGTGCCAGCAGCTTAGAGCGGGAGGGAGTCCAGCATTTT
- | TRBJ1-6 | - | TRBV20-1 | CSARGGGPLHF | TGCAGTGCTAGAGGGGGAGGACCCCTCCACTTT
- | TRBJ2-2 | - | TRBV18 | CASSPRRGDTGELFF | TGTGCCAGCTCACCTAGGCGGGGCGACACCGGGGAGCTGTTTTTT
- | TRBJ1-6 | - | TRBV7-2 | CASSLRTSYYNSPLHF | TGTGCCAGCAGCTTACGGACCAGCTACTATAATTCACCCCTCCACTTT
few | TRBJ1-2 | TRBD1 | TRBV3-1/TRBV3-2 | CASSQGAGGDSYTF | TGTGCCAGCAGCCAAGGGGCAGGGGGCGATAGCTACACCTTC
- | TRBJ2-7 | - | TRBV7-6 | CASSLQARAYEQYF | TGTGCCAGCAGCTTACAAGCCAGAGCCTACGAGCAGTACTTC
- | TRBJ2-4 | - | TRBV5-8 | CASTVPRATIIQYF | TGTGCCAGCACCGTGCCCCGAGCCACAATCATTCAGTACTTC
- | TRBJ2-5 | - | TRBV10-2 | CASSVTGKQETQYF | TGCGCCAGCAGTGTTACCGGAAAGCAAGAGACCCAGTACTTC
- | TRBJ2-7 | - | TRBV4-3 | CASSLSRDGSYEQYF | TGCGCCAGCAGCCTAAGCAGGGACGGGTCCTACGAGCAGTACTTC
- | TRBJ2-5 | TRBD2 | TRBV10-3 | CAIRLAGSETQYF | TGTGCCATCAGGTTAGCGGGGAGCGAGACCCAGTACTTC
once | TRBJ1-2 | - | TRBV13 | CASSYSRTLVNYGYTF | TGTGCCAGCAGCTATTCTAGGACTCTTGTTAACTATGGCTACACCTTC
- | TRBJ2-3 | - | TRBV6-2/TRBV6-3 | CASSYFLSNTQYF | TGTGCCAGCAGTTACTTCCTATCCAATACGCAGTATTTT
few | TRBJ2-2 | - | TRBV9 | CASSAYSLLATNTGELFF | TGTGCCAGCAGCGCCTACTCCCTACTAGCCACAAACACCGGGGAGCTGTTTTTT
- | TRBJ1-6 | - | TRBV9 | CASSVGQNSYNSPLHF | TGTGCCAGCAGCGTAGGCCAGAACTCCTATAATTCACCCCTCCACTTT
- | TRBJ2-7 | - | TRBV28 | CASSKGFYEQYF | TGTGCCAGCAGTAAGGGTTTCTACGAGCAGTACTTC
- | TRBJ1-2 | - | TRBV12-3/TRBV12-4 | CASILEYGYTF | TGTGCCAGCATCCTCGAGTATGGCTACACCTTC
- | TRBJ2-2 | - | TRBV3-1/TRBV3-2 | CASSQEFDTGELFF | TGTGCCAGCAGCCAAGAATTTGACACCGGGGAGCTGTTTTTT
- | TRBJ2-5 | TRBD2 | TRBV11-2 | CASSLESRGGETQYF | TGTGCCAGCAGCTTAGAGTCTCGGGGAGGGGAGACCCAGTACTTC
- | TRBJ2-1 | - | TRBV7-2 | CASSYDSLSYNEQFF | TGTGCCAGCAGCTACGATTCGCTCTCCTACAATGAGCAGTTCTTC
- | TRBJ2-7 | - | TRBV5-6 | CASSFPYRDYEQYF | TGTGCCAGCAGCTTCCCATACAGGGACTACGAGCAGTACTTC
- | TRBJ1-1 | - | TRBV6-5 | CASSYGFHTEAFF | TGTGCCAGCAGTTACGGTTTCCACACTGAAGCTTTCTTT
- | TRBJ2-7 | TRBD1 | TRBV2 | CATSRGDRVGEQYF | TGTGCCACCTCGAGGGGGGACAGGGTCGGCGAGCAGTACTTC
- | TRBJ2-5 | - | TRBV11-2 | CASSPSQGQETQYF | TGTGCCAGCAGCCCATCCCAGGGCCAAGAGACCCAGTACTTC